This T cell receptor beta chain stems from a study of T cell responses to AZD1222 COVID-19 vaccine. The study, taken as a whole, reports: Donor demographics were predominantly white British with a female majority; clonal diversity may be underestimated. Vaccine-associated CD4 TCRs spanned spike, dominant at 160-218 and 743-854.

There are 22 residues in the CDR3. Germline loops: CDR1 GTSNPN, CDR2 SVGIG (reference sequence). V shed 3 bases, J shed 4 bases, and the junction held 27 bases outside the gene matches. Of note for this clone: Antigen: not known.

TCRdb keeps only in-frame clones here, not all; method: immunoSEQ multiplex PCR. Altogether around 100,000 clones are present, about 87% being singletons, with the ten largest covering about 1.7%. V gene TRBV30 combines with J gene TRBJ2-7; 13 bases line up with TRBD2. This TCR was recovered from an adult in good health. This specimen consisted of peripheral blood, obtained on day 0 of AZD1222 vaccination. The CDR3 DNA reads TGTGCCTGGAGGGTTTCGGGACCGACGGGACTAGCGGGAACGAACGGGGGGTACGAGCAGTACTTC. Amino acids: CAWRVSGPTGLAGTNGGYEQYF.